This TCR beta chain stems from a study of shared clonotypes between healthy human individuals. Study details: Researchers drew samples from a couple of women and a few men aged 18 to 49.

TCRdb keeps only in-frame clones here, not all; method: immunoSEQ multiplex PCR. The repertoire has millions of clones, around 96% of them found once; the top ten carry roughly 1.1%. It was CD45RO-negative cells, positively selected for CCR7, that made up naive CD8 cells, with terminally differentiated effector memory CD45RA+ cells excluded. The material sequenced was naive CD8+ T cells sorted from blood. The TCR comes from a man younger than 35 in good health.

CDR3 in amino acids: CAATLGALGYGYTF. CDR3 in DNA: TGTGCCGCTACCCTAGGGGCGCTTGGCTATGGCTACACCTTC. V gene TRBV28 combines with J gene TRBJ1-2; tentative D call: TRBD1 (5 bases). CDR1 MDHEN and CDR2 SYDVKM come from the germline V gene. V was trimmed by 11 bases and J by 4 bases, leaving 20 bases between them. This CDR3 region has 14 residues.